Presented here are 7 T cell receptor beta chains from one specimen sequenced in a study of graft-versus-host responses after intestinal transplantation. TCRdb's copy holds only in-frame clones and misses some; the assay was immunoSEQ multiplex PCR. The sample has some 13,000 clones, approximately 84% seen once. Material: PBMCs, obtained after intestinal transplantation. The receptors come from a human patient who received an intestinal transplant, so some T cells may come from the graft donor.

The V and J genes are TRBV28 and TRBJ1-1; D ambiguous. The germline V gene has CDR1 MDHEN and CDR2 SYDVKM. Trimming took off 4 bases at V and 1 base at J, with 7 bases between the two ends. The CDR3 totals 13 residues. CDR3 nucleotide sequence: TGTGCCAGCAGTTCGGACTGGAACACTGAAGCTTTCTTT. Its protein product is CASSSDWNTEAFF.

This chain uses TRBV11-2 with TRBJ2-7, with D perhaps TRBD1 (5 bases). CDR3 length: 14 amino acids. Germline V CDR1 and CDR2: SGHAT, FQNNGV. The V end lost 5 bases, the J end lost 3 bases, and 14 bases lay between the germline ends. Here the CDR3 DNA reads TGTGCCAGCAGCCCATCGAAGGGGCGCTACGAGCAGTACTTC. It is translated as CASSPSKGRYEQYF.

The chain links TRBV6-4 to TRBJ2-2; the D gene is possibly TRBD2 (6 bases). The ends were cut back, 3 bases at V and 4 bases at J, with 12 bases in the middle. This CDR3 is 15 amino acids long. The germline V gene has CDR1 MRHNA and CDR2 SNTAGT. The CDR3 loop is CASSEGRGPTGELFF. The DNA of the CDR3 is TGTGCCAGCAGTGAAGGGCGGGGACCCACCGGGGAGCTGTTTTTT.

The chain is built from TRBV29-1 and TRBJ2-7, with D tentatively TRBD1 (6 bases). The germline gives CDR1 SQVTM, CDR2 ANQGSEA. The V and J ends lost 8 bases and 5 bases respectively, with 19 bases between them. This CDR3 is built from 13 residues. The CDR3: CSTRGGARNEQYF. As DNA, the CDR3 is TGCAGCACACGAGGGGGAGCCAGGAACGAGCAGTACTTC.

The V gene is TRBV2, the J gene TRBJ2-7; D call uncertain. There are 14 residues in the CDR3. With 1 base removed from V and 0 bases from J, the gap between germline ends came to 7 bases. Germline V lookup: CDR1 SNHLY, CDR2 FYNNEI. CDR3 region: CASSEETPSYEQYF. Written as DNA, the CDR3 is TGTGCCAGCAGTGAAGAGACACCCTCCTACGAGCAGTACTTC.

The rearrangement joins TRBV9 to TRBJ2-6; 10 bases agree with TRBD1. The CDR3 spans 17 residues. CDR1 and CDR2 from the germline V gene are SGDLS and YYNGEE. The junction had 7 bases not matched to a gene; V was cut back by 4 bases and J by 3 bases. In DNA form, the CDR3 reads TGTGCCAGCAGCCCCAGACAGGGGGCCTTTGGGGCCAACGTCCTGACTTTC. Its protein product is CASSPRQGAFGANVLTF.

The chain carries TRBV6-5 and TRBJ1-3, with 11 bases aligning to TRBD1. This CDR3 region has 15 residues. Germline-derived CDR1 and CDR2 are MNHEY and SVGAGI. V was clipped by 4 bases and J by 2 bases; unmatched bases: 1. The CDR3 loop is CASSLDRGPGNTIYF. The CDR3 DNA reads as TGTGCCAGCAGTTTGGACAGGGGGCCTGGAAACACCATATATTTT.